The present T cell receptor (beta chain) was sequenced within a study of OX40 agonist ivuxolimab in advanced cancers. Study-level background: Among those enrolled, mean age was approximately 62 years (range about 23 to 79) and 75% to 85% were male. Points from the study as a whole: Nonresponders included some who also had low normalized T-cell clonal expansion.

Per germline, CDR1 SEHNR and CDR2 FQNEAQ (reference sequence). With 7 bases removed from V and 5 bases from J, the gap between germline ends came to 23 bases. The CDR3 consists of 16 residues. As concerns this clone: Its target is unknown.

Autoimmune disease history or systemic immunosuppression excluded patients. Sequencing was performed with immunoSEQ multiplex PCR; in TCRdb, only in-frame clones are kept and a portion is missing. This table holds roughly 28,000 clones, approximately 84% found once. The chain joins TRBV7-9 to TRBJ1-2, with D unclear. The sequence was collected from an adult with an advanced solid tumor such as melanoma, head and neck, liver or kidney cancer. The specimen comprised CD4+ or CD8+ T cells sorted from blood, sampled in a trial of the OX40 agonist ivuxolimab. The CDR3 DNA reads as TGTGCCAGCATGGACCCTGGGTCCGAACCCAAATATGGCTACACCTTC. This translates into CASMDPGSEPKYGYTF.